The source of this TCR beta chain is a study of T cells in Graves' hyperthyroidism and ophthalmopathy (dated by TCRdb to about 2019). Some background on the complete study: Peripheral blood samples were taken at initial diagnosis, before any treatment was given. A discovery cohort of about 96 patients, approximately 44 with Graves' ophthalmopathy and approximately 57 with stable Graves' hyperthyroidism, was used to find distinguishing TCR V-J signatures. Prospective prediction of ophthalmopathy was tested in an independent validation cohort consisting of 18 to 20 hyperthyroidism patients and around 16 patients who later progressed to ophthalmopathy. For training and testing, the 100 or so patients in the discovery cohort were randomly divided in a 7:3 ratio. In six Graves' hyperthyroidism patients, the study also compared T-cell repertoires from thyroid tissue with T-cell repertoires from blood. Once sampling was done, hyperthyroidism patients were given methimazole at a starting dose of 30 mg daily, whereas ophthalmopathy patients were given high-dose intravenous methylprednisolone. The paper reports TCR Vbeta CDR3 sequencing of over 120 peripheral blood samples: around 45 ophthalmopathy, roughly 74 hyperthyroidism and 17 progressor patients. Overall results and qualifications from the work: Most expanded thyroid clonotypes (frequency above 0.001) were also detected in blood, suggesting blood repertoires may reflect thyroid immune responses. During validation, the model predicted progression to ophthalmopathy a median of roughly six months ahead of onset, with almost 71% sensitivity and around 73% specificity. A 13 V-J signature model separated ophthalmopathy from stable hyperthyroidism, with roughly 88% sensitivity and 81.08% specificity in cross-validation and 80%/75% in testing. Sample size was not statistically predetermined, and blinding of investigators to group allocation was not performed.

Amplification of TCR beta CDR3 regions was carried out from RNA transcripts. A first-round RT-PCR of the TCR CDR3 used the HTBI primer set with the Qiagen OneStep RT-PCR kit. A second multiplex PCR round built the libraries, followed by size selection and purification. The libraries were sequenced on an Illumina HiSeq2000 using paired-end 100 bp reads. The paper's data handling went like this. SOAPnuke was used to process the raw data, with reads discarded if the reads contained adapters or uncalled bases, had a mean Phred below 15, or lacked an exact constant-primer or identifier match. High-quality paired reads were merged using COPE v1.2.5, and each unique nucleotide sequence was defined as a clonotype. MiTCR v1.1 was used to align the clonotypes against IMGT TRBV, TRBD and TRBJ reference segments. Only V-J combinations with frequency above 0.0001, covering 98% to 99.2% of repertoires, were analysed. The TCS score was defined as F50 (clonal expansion) divided by E x V (chaos), with BLOSUM62-based TCRdist calculated between CDR3 peptides within each V-J. Welch's t-statistics and random forest reduced 500 to 650 V-J features to 13, which were used in a naive Bayes classifier (R e1071). Using fastp at Q25 and MiXCR, TCRdb reprocessed the public reads and kept productive beta chains. Identical CDR3 protein sequences are pooled into one entry, listed with their most common genes and DNA. TCRdb, not the original authors, processed these V and J calls. The sample table holds 500,000 to 550,000 distinct CDR3 sequences, of which 20% were seen once. The ten largest clonotypes hold around 27% of the sample.

This clonotype was observed at least ten times. There is no known antigen for this receptor. No much larger clone is present one base from it, and per-base qualities are unavailable. A patient counted as having stable Graves' hyperthyroidism if no progression to ophthalmopathy occurred over 18 months of follow-up. The hyperthyroidism patients were between 18 and 65 years old and newly diagnosed, with a disease duration of less than 2 months. Any patient with an uncontrolled infection, another autoimmune disease, pregnancy or lactation was excluded. Clinical symptoms, serum thyroxine and TRAb, thyroid ultrasound, and orbital computed tomography formed the basis for the diagnoses. PBMCs were isolated from approximately 10 ml of fresh peripheral blood by Ficoll-Paque density gradient centrifugation. Total RNA was extracted with Trizol reagent, and quality was checked on an Agilent 2100 Bioanalyzer. The sample comprised blood. The sequence came from a man in his late teens or twenties with Graves' hyperthyroidism.

This receptor has the CDR3 CASSRSLAANTEAFF. The nucleotide sequence is given as TGTGCCAGCAGCCGGTCGTTAGCAGCGAACACTGAAGCTTTCTTT. The sequence joins TRBV14 to TRBJ1-1; the D gene cannot be named for sure. CDR1 and CDR2, per the germline V gene, are SGHDN and FVKESK. The CDR3 numbers 15 residues from cysteine through phenylalanine. Of all the DNA, just the CDR3 is kept, 45 bases in frame from base 1. Trimming removed 4 bases from V and 1 base from J, leaving 13 bases between the germline ends.